This T cell receptor (beta chain) was sequenced in a study of identical twins. V shed 7 bases, J shed 4 bases, and the junction held 9 bases outside the gene matches. The CDR3 spans 14 residues. Addition of a universal primer site occurred through template switching, and cDNA carried unique molecular identifiers. TCRdb processed the 5' RACE reads anew with MiXCR; each CDR3 protein has one entry. The sample lists fewer than 650,000 distinct CDR3 sequences; under 8.5% were seen once. Another study also made use of these data, one on yellow fever vaccine responses in identical twins. That work adds: In identical twins, vaccine T cell responses appeared partly shared and partly individual.

The chain has TRBV12-3 or TRBV12-4 and TRBJ1-2, with TRBD1 identical over 7 bases. The receptor was derived from a woman aged 18-29 years in good health. The sample consisted of PBMCs. As DNA, the CDR3 is TGTGCCAGCACGCCGGGGGGACAGCTCTATGGCTACACCTTC. Amino acid sequence: CASTPGGQLYGYTF.